Listed here are 6 T cell receptor beta chains from one sample, sequenced in a study of identical twins. TCRdb called the 5' RACE reads again in MiXCR, with one record for every CDR3 protein. The table shows over 200,000 distinct CDR3 sequences, with around a tenth occurring only once. Sequencing was performed on memory (CD45RO+) T cells sorted from blood. These TCRs come from a woman younger than 30 in good health.

This clonotype was seen repeatedly, ten times or more. The chain is built from TRBV20-1 and TRBJ2-7; possibly TRBD1 for D (6 bases). The V gene's germline CDR1 is DFQATT and CDR2 SNEGSKA (reference sequence). The CDR3 contains 14 residues. Trimming took 3 bases from V and 7 from J, leaving 19 bases between them. The CDR3 DNA is TGCAGTGCTAGGAGGGACAACCCCCCTAGGGAGCAGTACTTC. This gives the protein CSARRDNPPREQYF.

J is TRBJ2-7 and V is TRBV25-1; 7 bases match TRBD1. The J segment lost 2 bases and the V segment lost 9 bases, leaving 7 bases of the junction unmatched. Germline V lookup: CDR1 MGHDK, CDR2 SYGVNS. This CDR3 region has 13 residues. The CDR3 DNA reads TGTGCCAGGGGGACAGAGATTACCTACGAGCAGTACTTC. It translates to CARGTEITYEQYF.

This clonotype occurred many times. The V and J genes are TRBV12-3 or TRBV12-4 and TRBJ1-2, with TRBD1 identical over 7 bases. Trimming took 6 bases from V and 8 from J; bases not matched to a gene: 9. This CDR3 has 13 residues. The CDR3 region is CASSPDRAGGYTF. CDR3 DNA sequence: TGTGCCAGCAGCCCTGACAGGGCAGGAGGCTACACCTTC.

This clonotype was found a few times. The chain links TRBV2 to TRBJ1-1; D unclear. The germline V gene encodes CDR1 SNHLY and CDR2 FYNNEI. This CDR3 comprises 12 residues. V was trimmed by 3 bases and J by 7 bases, leaving 9 bases between them. The CDR3, as DNA: TGTGCCAGCAGTGATACAGCACGTGAAGCTTTCTTT. As protein: CASSDTAREAFF. Combining the CDR3 with reference TRBV2 and TRBJ1-1 gives the whole variable domain EPEVTQTPSHQVTQMGQEVILRCVPISNHLYFYWYRQILGQKVEFLVSFYNNEISEKSEIFDDQFSVERPDGSNFTLKIRSTKLEDSAMYFCASSDTAREAFFGQGTRLTVV.

The chain combines TRBV6-2 or TRBV6-3 with TRBJ1-2, with 8 nucleotides matching TRBD1. The CDR3 has 13 residues. The J segment lost 1 base and the V segment lost 8 bases, leaving 3 bases of the junction unmatched. From germline, CDR1 is MNHEY and CDR2 SVGEGT. CDR3: CASGQGRNYGYTF. CDR3 DNA: TGTGCCAGCGGACAGGGTCGTAACTATGGCTACACCTTC.

The genes are TRBV20-1 and TRBJ2-7; 10 bases match TRBD2. CDR3 length: 15 amino acids. V lost 1 base to trimming and J lost 0 bases; unmatched junction nucleotides: 3. The germline V gene encodes CDR1 DFQATT and CDR2 SNEGSKA (reference sequence). CDR3 loop: CSARGGLALSYEQYF. The CDR3 nucleotides are TGCAGTGCTAGAGGGGGACTAGCGCTCTCCTACGAGCAGTACTTC.